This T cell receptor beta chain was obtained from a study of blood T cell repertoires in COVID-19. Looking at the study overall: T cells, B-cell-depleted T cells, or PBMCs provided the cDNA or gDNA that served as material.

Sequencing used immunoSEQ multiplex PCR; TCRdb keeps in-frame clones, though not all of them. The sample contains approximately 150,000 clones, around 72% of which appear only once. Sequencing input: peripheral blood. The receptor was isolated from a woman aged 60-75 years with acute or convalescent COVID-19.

CDR3 region: CASNPGTSGMIDEQFF. CDR3 DNA: TGTGCCAGCAACCCCGGGACTAGCGGGATGATCGATGAGCAGTTCTTC. The gene calls are TRBV28 and TRBJ2-1; 13 nucleotides match TRBD2. CDR1 and CDR2 (germline): MDHEN, SYDVKM. The CDR3 extends over 16 amino acids. J gave up 8 bases and V 7 bases, and 11 bases lay outside the gene matches. Filled out from reference TRBV28 and TRBJ2-1, the complete variable domain reads DVKVTQSSRYLVKRTGEKVFLECVQDMDHENMFWYRQDPGLGLRLIYFSYDVKMKEKGDIPEGYSVSREKKERFSLILESASTNQTSMYLCASNPGTSGMIDEQFFGPGTRLTVL.